Here is one T cell receptor (beta chain) with its context. The data originate from a study of OX40 agonist ivuxolimab in advanced cancers. Produced via immunoSEQ multiplex PCR; TCRdb's table is partial and in-frame only. The sample gives some 85,000 clones, about 89% of which show up once; about 1.6% is in the top ten. Germline values: CDR1 SGHTA, CDR2 FQGNSA. The CDR3 has 13 residues. Trimming shortened V by 5 bases and J by 12 bases, and 17 bases separated the two germline ends. The rearrangement joins TRBV7-2 to TRBJ2-1, with D possibly being TRBD2 (5 bases). The receptor was isolated from an adult with an advanced solid tumor such as melanoma, head and neck, liver or kidney cancer. The sample here was CD4+ or CD8+ T cells sorted from blood, taken in a trial of the OX40 agonist ivuxolimab. CDR3 nucleotide sequence: TGTGCCAGCAGCCCAGCGGAGGTCGCCGGGCAGTTCTTC. It encodes CASSPAEVAGQFF.